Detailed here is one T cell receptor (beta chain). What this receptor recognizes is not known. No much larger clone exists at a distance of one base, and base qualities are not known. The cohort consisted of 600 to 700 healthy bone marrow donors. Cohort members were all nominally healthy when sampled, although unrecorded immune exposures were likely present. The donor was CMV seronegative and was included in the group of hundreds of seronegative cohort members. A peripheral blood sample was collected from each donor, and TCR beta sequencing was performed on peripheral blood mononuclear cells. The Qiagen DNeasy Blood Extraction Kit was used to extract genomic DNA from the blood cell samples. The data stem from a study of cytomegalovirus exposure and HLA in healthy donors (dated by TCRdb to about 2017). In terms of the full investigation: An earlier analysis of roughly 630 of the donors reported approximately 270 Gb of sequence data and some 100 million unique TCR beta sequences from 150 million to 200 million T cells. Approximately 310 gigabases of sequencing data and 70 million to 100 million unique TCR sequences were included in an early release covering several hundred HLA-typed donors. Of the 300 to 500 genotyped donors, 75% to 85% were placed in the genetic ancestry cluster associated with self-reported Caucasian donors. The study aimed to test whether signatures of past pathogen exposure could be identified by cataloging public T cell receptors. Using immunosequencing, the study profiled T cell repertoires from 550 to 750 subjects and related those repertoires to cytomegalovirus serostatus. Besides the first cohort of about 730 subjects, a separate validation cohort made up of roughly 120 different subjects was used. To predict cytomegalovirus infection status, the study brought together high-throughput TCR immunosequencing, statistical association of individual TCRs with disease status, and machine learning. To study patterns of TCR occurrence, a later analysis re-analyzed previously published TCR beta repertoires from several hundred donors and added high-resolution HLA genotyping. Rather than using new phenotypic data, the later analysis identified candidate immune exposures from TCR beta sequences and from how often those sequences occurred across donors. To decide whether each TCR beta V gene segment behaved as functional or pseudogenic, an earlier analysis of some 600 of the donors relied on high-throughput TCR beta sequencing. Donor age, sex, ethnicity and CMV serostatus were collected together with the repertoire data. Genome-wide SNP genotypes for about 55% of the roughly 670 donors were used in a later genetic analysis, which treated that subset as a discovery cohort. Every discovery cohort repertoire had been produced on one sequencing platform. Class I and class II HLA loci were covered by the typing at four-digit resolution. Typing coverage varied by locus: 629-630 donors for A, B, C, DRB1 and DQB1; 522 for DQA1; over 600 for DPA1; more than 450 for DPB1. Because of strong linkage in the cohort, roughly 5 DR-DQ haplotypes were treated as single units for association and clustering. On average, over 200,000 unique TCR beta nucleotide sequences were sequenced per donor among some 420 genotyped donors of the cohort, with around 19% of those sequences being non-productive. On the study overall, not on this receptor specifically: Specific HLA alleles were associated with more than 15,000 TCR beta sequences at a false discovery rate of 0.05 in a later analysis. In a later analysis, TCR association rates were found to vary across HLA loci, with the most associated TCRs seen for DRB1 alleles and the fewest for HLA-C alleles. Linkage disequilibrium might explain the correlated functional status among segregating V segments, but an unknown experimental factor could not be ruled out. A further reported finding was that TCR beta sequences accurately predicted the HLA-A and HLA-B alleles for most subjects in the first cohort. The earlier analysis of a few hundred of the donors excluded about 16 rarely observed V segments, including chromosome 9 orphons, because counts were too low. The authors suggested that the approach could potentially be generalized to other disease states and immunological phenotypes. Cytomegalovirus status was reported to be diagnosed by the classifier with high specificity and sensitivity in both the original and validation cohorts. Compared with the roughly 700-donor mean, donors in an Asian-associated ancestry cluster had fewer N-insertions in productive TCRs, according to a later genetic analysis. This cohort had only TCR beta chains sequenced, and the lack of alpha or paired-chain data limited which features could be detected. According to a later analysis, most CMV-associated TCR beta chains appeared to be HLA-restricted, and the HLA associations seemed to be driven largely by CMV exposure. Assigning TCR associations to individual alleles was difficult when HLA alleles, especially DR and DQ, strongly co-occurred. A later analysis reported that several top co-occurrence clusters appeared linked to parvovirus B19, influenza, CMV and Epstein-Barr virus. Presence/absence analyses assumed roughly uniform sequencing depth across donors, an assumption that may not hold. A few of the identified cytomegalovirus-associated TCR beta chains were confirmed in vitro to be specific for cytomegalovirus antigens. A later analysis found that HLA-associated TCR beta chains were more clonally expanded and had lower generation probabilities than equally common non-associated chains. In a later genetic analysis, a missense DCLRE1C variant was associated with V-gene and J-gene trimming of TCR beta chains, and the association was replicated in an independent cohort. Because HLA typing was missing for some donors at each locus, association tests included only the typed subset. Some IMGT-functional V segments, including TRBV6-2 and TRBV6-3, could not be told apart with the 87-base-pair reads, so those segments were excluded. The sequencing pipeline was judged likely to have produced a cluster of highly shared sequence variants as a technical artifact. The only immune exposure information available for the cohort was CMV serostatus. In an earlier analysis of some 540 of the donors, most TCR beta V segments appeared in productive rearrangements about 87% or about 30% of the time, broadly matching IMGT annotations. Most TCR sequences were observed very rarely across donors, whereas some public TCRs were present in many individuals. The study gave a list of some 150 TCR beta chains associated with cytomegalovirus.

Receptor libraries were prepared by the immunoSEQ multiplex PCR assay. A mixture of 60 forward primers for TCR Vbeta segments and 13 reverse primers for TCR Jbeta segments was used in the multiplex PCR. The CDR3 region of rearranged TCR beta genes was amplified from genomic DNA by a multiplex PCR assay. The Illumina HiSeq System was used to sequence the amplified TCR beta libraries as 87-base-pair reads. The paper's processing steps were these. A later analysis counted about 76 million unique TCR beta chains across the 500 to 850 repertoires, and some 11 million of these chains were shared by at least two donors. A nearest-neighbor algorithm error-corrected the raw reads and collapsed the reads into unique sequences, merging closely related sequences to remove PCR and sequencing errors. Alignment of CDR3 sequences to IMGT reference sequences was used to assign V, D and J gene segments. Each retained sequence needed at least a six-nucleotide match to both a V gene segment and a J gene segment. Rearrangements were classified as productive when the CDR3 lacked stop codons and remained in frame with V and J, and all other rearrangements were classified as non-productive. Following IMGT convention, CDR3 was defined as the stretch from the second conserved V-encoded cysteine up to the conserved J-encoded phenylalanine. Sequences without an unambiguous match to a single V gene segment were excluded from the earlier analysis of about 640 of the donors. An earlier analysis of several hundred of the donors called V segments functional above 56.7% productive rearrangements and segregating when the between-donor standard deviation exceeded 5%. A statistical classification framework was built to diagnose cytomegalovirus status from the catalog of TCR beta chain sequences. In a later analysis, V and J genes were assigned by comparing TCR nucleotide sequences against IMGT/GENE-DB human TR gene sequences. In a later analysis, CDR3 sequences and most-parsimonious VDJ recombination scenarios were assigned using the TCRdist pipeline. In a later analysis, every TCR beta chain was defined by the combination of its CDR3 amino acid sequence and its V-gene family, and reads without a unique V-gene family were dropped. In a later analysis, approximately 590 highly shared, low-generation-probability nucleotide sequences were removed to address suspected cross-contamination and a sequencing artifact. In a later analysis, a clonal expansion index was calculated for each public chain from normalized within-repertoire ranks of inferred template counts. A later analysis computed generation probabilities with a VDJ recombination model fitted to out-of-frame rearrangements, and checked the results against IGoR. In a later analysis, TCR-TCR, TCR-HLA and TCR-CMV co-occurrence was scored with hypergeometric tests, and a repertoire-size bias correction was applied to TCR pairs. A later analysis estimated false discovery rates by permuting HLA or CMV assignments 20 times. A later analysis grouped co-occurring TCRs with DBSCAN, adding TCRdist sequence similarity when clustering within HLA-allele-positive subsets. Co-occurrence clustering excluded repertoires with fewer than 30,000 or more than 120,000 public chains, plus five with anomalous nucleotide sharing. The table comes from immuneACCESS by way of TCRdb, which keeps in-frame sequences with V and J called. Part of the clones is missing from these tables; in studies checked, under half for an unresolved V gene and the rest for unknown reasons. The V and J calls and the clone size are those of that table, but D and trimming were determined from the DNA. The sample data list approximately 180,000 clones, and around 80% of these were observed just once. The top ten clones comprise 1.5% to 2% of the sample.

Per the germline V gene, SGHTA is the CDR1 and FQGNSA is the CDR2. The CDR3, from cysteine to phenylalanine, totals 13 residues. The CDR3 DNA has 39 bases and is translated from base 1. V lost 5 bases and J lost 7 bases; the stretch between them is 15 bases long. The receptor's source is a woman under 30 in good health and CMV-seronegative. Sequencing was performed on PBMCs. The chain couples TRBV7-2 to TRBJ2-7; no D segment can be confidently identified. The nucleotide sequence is TGTGCCAGCAGCACCCGCCCGACACGAGAGCAGTACTTC. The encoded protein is CASSTRPTREQYF.